This paragraph reports one TCR beta chain. What it recognizes is unknown. Method: immunoSEQ multiplex PCR; TCRdb's copy keeps in-frame clones and lacks some. The sample yields more than 150,000 clones, about nine tenths seen once. This entry belongs to a study of T cell responses to AZD1222 COVID-19 vaccine. General study findings and limits: After two AZD1222 doses, spike-specific TCR breadth and depth rose versus day 0. At baseline, just 5 or 6 AZD1222 recipients tested seropositive.

The CDR3 spans 17 residues. Germline CDR1 is SEHNR and CDR2 is FQNEAQ (reference sequence). V gave up 5 bases and J gave up 2 bases, with 19 bases separating them. This clonotype was obtained from an adult in good health. The source material was peripheral blood, sampled on day 0 of AZD1222 vaccination. The chain recombines TRBV7-9 with TRBJ2-1, with a weak D call TRBD2 (5 bases). The CDR3 DNA reads TGTGCCAGCAGCACCACTAGACCGATACCCACCTACAATGAGCAGTTCTTC. This sequence encodes CASSTTRPIPTYNEQFF.